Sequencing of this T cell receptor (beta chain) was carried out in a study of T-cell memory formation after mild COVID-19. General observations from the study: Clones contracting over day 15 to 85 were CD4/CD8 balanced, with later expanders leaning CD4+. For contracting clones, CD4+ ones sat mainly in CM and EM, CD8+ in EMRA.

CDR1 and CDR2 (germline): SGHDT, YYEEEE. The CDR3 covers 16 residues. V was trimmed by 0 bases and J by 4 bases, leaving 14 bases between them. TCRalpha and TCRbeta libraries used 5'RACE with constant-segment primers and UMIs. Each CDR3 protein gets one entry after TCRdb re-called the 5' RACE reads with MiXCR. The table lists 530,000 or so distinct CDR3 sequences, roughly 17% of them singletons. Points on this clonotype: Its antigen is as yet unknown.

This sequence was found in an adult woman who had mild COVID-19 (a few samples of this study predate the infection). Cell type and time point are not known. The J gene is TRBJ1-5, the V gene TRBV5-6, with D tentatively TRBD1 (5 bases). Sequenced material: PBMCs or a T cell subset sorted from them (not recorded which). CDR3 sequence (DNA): TGTGCCAGCAGCTTGGGCGCAGGGACTGGGAATCAGCCCCAGCATTTT. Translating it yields CASSLGAGTGNQPQHF.